This T cell receptor (beta chain) came from a study of T-cell memory formation after mild COVID-19. Overall study: In these data, TCR clusters were largely donor specific.

TCR alpha and TCR beta cDNA libraries carrying sample barcodes and UMIs were produced by 5'RACE using constant-segment primers. TCRdb re-analysed the 5' RACE reads in MiXCR, keeping a single row per CDR3 protein. The sample shows roughly 580,000 distinct CDR3 sequences, about a sixth of them seen only once. About this clonotype itself: The antigen remains unidentified.

Study results and limitations: Prior to infection, memory already included some responding clones, suggesting cross-reactive memory joined. The second-wave clones peaking on day 37 were not confirmed as SARS-CoV-2-specific.

This CDR3 contains 14 residues. Germline values: CDR1 DFQATT, CDR2 SNEGSKA (reference sequence). The V and J ends lost 1 base and 1 base respectively, with 10 bases between them. The chain recombines TRBV20-1 with TRBJ1-1; D is undetermined. Source material: PBMCs or a T cell subset sorted from them (not recorded which). This TCR came from an adult woman who had mild COVID-19 (a few samples of this study predate the infection). Cell type and time point are not known. DNA of the CDR3: TGCAGTGCTAGAGTGTCAGGCCAGAACACTGAAGCTTTCTTT. Residues: CSARVSGQNTEAFF.